This TCR beta chain was captured in a study of T cell repertoires in cytomegalovirus infection. Study background: Public TCR beta signatures indicated both CMV infection and matching HLA type.

General study points: Totalled public TCR beta family frequency picked out people who carried CMV plus the relevant HLA. Dominating the ex vivo response were HLA-C-restricted CMV-specific TCR beta clonotypes.

TCRdb recomputed calls from the reads with MiXCR, one row per CDR3 protein. The table records more than 250,000 distinct CDR3 sequences, approximately 15% of them present only once. This clonotype has only a few counts. Its specificity is not known. The sample comprised PBMCs. The TCR sequence derives from a human donor in good health (CMV status not recorded). Some clones in this sample may be carry-over from other donors' samples.

Here the CDR3 reads CASSLPHTPGQGVYEQYF. The CDR3 DNA follows: TGCGCCAGCAGCTTGCCTCACACACCGGGACAGGGAGTTTACGAGCAGTACTTC. The gene calls are TRBV5-1 and TRBJ2-7; 9 bases fit TRBD1. V was clipped by 1 base and J by 4 bases; unmatched bases: 15. The CDR3 totals 18 residues. Germline assignment: CDR1 SGHRS and CDR2 YFSETQ.